This entry concerns a single T cell receptor beta chain. Its specificity is not known. Profiled with immunoSEQ multiplex PCR; TCRdb holds only in-frame clones, not every one. Here the sample spans about 2 million clones, about 95% being singletons. Naive CD8 cells, CD45RO-negative and positively selected for CCR7, excluded terminally differentiated effector memory CD45RA+ cells. Caucasian adults residing in Nashville, Tennessee made up all the donors. This sample is part of a study of shared clonotypes between healthy human individuals. On the study more broadly: CD8 memory received one plate per donor, CD8 naive two, CD4 memory three and CD4 naive three. General observations from the study: The naive CD4 repertoires of several donors were compared, and roughly 5% of clonotypes were shared. Naive subsets, compared against memory subsets, generally had larger estimated richness values.

The V gene lost 2 bases and the J gene lost 9 bases, with 5 bases spanning the gap. Germline assignment: CDR1 MNHEY and CDR2 SMNVEV (reference sequence). This CDR3 spans 11 amino acids. This clonotype originated in a man between 18 and 29 years old in good health. Sequenced: naive CD8+ T cells sorted from blood. The gene calls are TRBV27 and TRBJ2-1; D uncertain. The DNA of the CDR3 is TGTGCCAGCAGTTTAGGGATTGAGCAGTTCTTC. It codes for CASSLGIEQFF.